Described below is a single T cell receptor beta chain sequence and its context. The antigen is not known. These data are taken from a study of cytomegalovirus exposure and HLA in healthy donors. The PCR ran on 60 Vbeta and 13 Jbeta primers. Some clones are missing from TCRdb's copy, which holds only in-frame ones; the method was immunoSEQ multiplex PCR. The sample includes 150,000 to 200,000 clones, 85% of them seen just once. Trimming shortened V by 3 bases and J by 2 bases, and 17 bases separated the two germline ends. Looked up from germline, CDR1 is KGHSH and CDR2 is LQKENI. The CDR3 extends over 17 amino acids. Overall study results and limits: The authors reported that TCR beta sequences could predict HLA-A and HLA-B alleles. These predictions were accurate for most subjects in the first cohort. As was reported, the classifier diagnosed cytomegalovirus status with high specificity and sensitivity.

The V and J genes are TRBV18 and TRBJ2-1; D possibly corresponds to TRBD1 (5 bases). The sequence derives from a woman between 50 and 59 years old in good health and CMV-seronegative. The source material was PBMCs. The CDR3, as DNA: TGTGCCAGCTCACCTCTAGGGGCAGGACGAGCCTACAATGAGCAGTTCTTC. Residues: CASSPLGAGRAYNEQFF.